Listed below are T cell receptor beta chains from one sample, sequenced in a study of cytomegalovirus exposure and HLA in healthy donors. This table comes from immunoSEQ multiplex PCR, and its TCRdb copy is limited to in-frame clones, with some not included. The sample shows some 96,000 clones, roughly three quarters of them seen only once. Specimen: PBMCs. Receptors originate from a female donor in good health and CMV-seronegative. Both conserved end residues are part of each CDR3. The order of the fields is D gene, V gene, J gene, clone size, CDR3 DNA, CDR3 protein. D genes are given only for firm matches. Not all rows give a size; the values are once, few, many and, for expanded clones, a class.

d_call: NA; v_call: TRBV6-5; j_call: TRBJ2-7; clone_size: NA; cdr3_nt: TGTGCCAGCGCCTGGACAGCTTCCTACGAGCAGTACTTC; cdr3_aa: CASAWTASYEQYF
d_call: NA; v_call: TRBV28; j_call: TRBJ1-4; clone_size: once; cdr3_nt: TGTGCCAGCAGTTTGGGGGGGGGTAATGAAAAACTGTTTTTT; cdr3_aa: CASSLGGGNEKLFF
d_call: NA; v_call: TRBV7-8; j_call: TRBJ2-7; clone_size: NA; cdr3_nt: TGTGCCAGCAGCTCCGAGCGGCTAGGAGACTACGAGCAGTACTTC; cdr3_aa: CASSSERLGDYEQYF
d_call: TRBD2; v_call: TRBV6-4; j_call: TRBJ2-3; clone_size: NA; cdr3_nt: TGTGCCAGCAGTGAGATAGCGGGAGGGCGCACAGATACGCAGTATTTT; cdr3_aa: CASSEIAGGRTDTQYF
d_call: TRBD2; v_call: TRBV11-2; j_call: TRBJ2-1; clone_size: NA; cdr3_nt: TGTGCCAGCAGCTTGACCGGGAGGACGACTGGGGAGCAGTTCTTC; cdr3_aa: CASSLTGRTTGEQFF
d_call: TRBD2; v_call: TRBV7-3; j_call: TRBJ2-1; clone_size: NA; cdr3_nt: TGTGCCAGCAGTCCCGGGGGGGCAAACTACAATGAGCAGTTCTTC; cdr3_aa: CASSPGGANYNEQFF
d_call: TRBD2; v_call: TRBV11-3; j_call: TRBJ2-1; clone_size: NA; cdr3_nt: TGTGCCAGCAGCCCCGCCAGCGGGGGGGCCAACAATGAGCAGTTCTTC; cdr3_aa: CASSPASGGANNEQFF
d_call: NA; v_call: TRBV5-6; j_call: TRBJ1-1; clone_size: few; cdr3_nt: TGTGCCAGCAGCTTGGTCGGACAATCTGAAGCTTTCTTT; cdr3_aa: CASSLVGQSEAFF
d_call: TRBD2; v_call: TRBV19; j_call: TRBJ2-7; clone_size: NA; cdr3_nt: TGTGCCAGTAGTATAAAGGGACTAGCGGGGGGACTATTATACGAGCAGTACTTC; cdr3_aa: CASSIKGLAGGLLYEQYF
d_call: NA; v_call: TRBV6-6; j_call: TRBJ2-5; clone_size: NA; cdr3_nt: TGTGCCAGCAGTCGGGACTTGGAGACCCAGTACTTC; cdr3_aa: CASSRDLETQYF
d_call: NA; v_call: TRBV10-2; j_call: TRBJ1-2; clone_size: NA; cdr3_nt: TGCGCCAGCAGTTACTTGACTGACGCTTATGGCTACACCTTC; cdr3_aa: CASSYLTDAYGYTF
d_call: TRBD2; v_call: TRBV6-5; j_call: TRBJ2-2; clone_size: NA; cdr3_nt: TGTGCCAGCACGAGACTAGCGGAGACGAACGGGGAGCTGTTTTTT; cdr3_aa: CASTRLAETNGELFF
d_call: TRBD1; v_call: TRBV5-1; j_call: TRBJ1-2; clone_size: once; cdr3_nt: TGCGCCAGCAGCACAGACAGGGGAGAAGTCCCTAAGGCCTTC; cdr3_aa: CASSTDRGEVPKAF
d_call: TRBD1; v_call: TRBV4-2; j_call: TRBJ1-2; clone_size: NA; cdr3_nt: TGTGCCAGCAGCCAAGGGGGACAGAACTATGGCTACACCTTC; cdr3_aa: CASSQGGQNYGYTF
d_call: TRBD1; v_call: TRBV19; j_call: TRBJ2-7; clone_size: few; cdr3_nt: TGTGCCAGTAGTATTGGGACAGCCTACGAGCAGTACTTC; cdr3_aa: CASSIGTAYEQYF
d_call: NA; v_call: TRBV11-3; j_call: TRBJ2-2; clone_size: NA; cdr3_nt: TGTGCCAGCAGCCCCTCACGGGGATACACCGGGGAGCTGTTTTTT; cdr3_aa: CASSPSRGYTGELFF
d_call: TRBD2; v_call: TRBV7-2; j_call: TRBJ2-2; clone_size: NA; cdr3_nt: TGTGCCAGCCGCCCTTGGGTTGTAGCGGGAGTCGGGGAGCTGTTTTTT; cdr3_aa: CASRPWVVAGVGELFF
d_call: NA; v_call: TRBV6-5; j_call: TRBJ1-1; clone_size: few; cdr3_nt: TGTGCCAGCAGCCTCACAGAGAACACTGAAGCTTTCTTT; cdr3_aa: CASSLTENTEAFF
d_call: NA; v_call: TRBV6-6; j_call: TRBJ2-7; clone_size: NA; cdr3_nt: TGTGCCAGCAGTTACTCATCGGTTAACGAGCAGTACTTC; cdr3_aa: CASSYSSVNEQYF
d_call: NA; v_call: TRBV2; j_call: TRBJ2-1; clone_size: once; cdr3_nt: TGTGCCAGCAGTGACTTTAATGAGCAGTTCTTC; cdr3_aa: CASSDFNEQFF
d_call: TRBD1; v_call: TRBV28; j_call: TRBJ1-1; clone_size: NA; cdr3_nt: TGTGCCAGCAGTTTCCCCTCCTACAGGGGGAACACTGAAGCTTTCTTT; cdr3_aa: CASSFPSYRGNTEAFF
d_call: TRBD1; v_call: TRBV5-4; j_call: TRBJ1-2; clone_size: NA; cdr3_nt: TGTGCCAGCAGCACGACACGACAGGGGCTTCGGGACTATGGCTACACCTTC; cdr3_aa: CASSTTRQGLRDYGYTF
d_call: TRBD1; v_call: TRBV27; j_call: TRBJ2-3; clone_size: once; cdr3_nt: TGTGCCAGCAGTCAGGGGGCGGACAGGGAGACAGATACGCAGTATTTT; cdr3_aa: CASSQGADRETDTQYF
d_call: TRBD1; v_call: TRBV19; j_call: TRBJ1-5; clone_size: NA; cdr3_nt: TGTGCCAGTAGCAGGACCCGGGACAGGGAAAATCGGCCCCAGCATTTT; cdr3_aa: CASSRTRDRENRPQHF
d_call: NA; v_call: TRBV7-9; j_call: TRBJ1-1; clone_size: NA; cdr3_nt: TGTGCCAGCAGCGACTTAGGGGGGAACACTGAAGCTTTCTTT; cdr3_aa: CASSDLGGNTEAFF
d_call: TRBD1; v_call: TRBV12-5; j_call: TRBJ1-2; clone_size: NA; cdr3_nt: TGTGCTAGTGGTTTGGTACGGGGACAGGGAAAGTCCTATGGCTACACCTTC; cdr3_aa: CASGLVRGQGKSYGYTF
d_call: NA; v_call: TRBV7-6; j_call: TRBJ1-1; clone_size: NA; cdr3_nt: TGTGCCAGCAGCTCACAGGGTGCGAACACTGAAGCTTTCTTT; cdr3_aa: CASSSQGANTEAFF
d_call: TRBD1; v_call: TRBV10-3; j_call: TRBJ1-5; clone_size: once; cdr3_nt: TGTGCCATCAGTGTACCTGGGACAGGGGATAGGAAGCGGAATCAGCCCCAGCATTTT; cdr3_aa: CAISVPGTGDRKRNQPQHF
d_call: NA; v_call: TRBV29-1; j_call: TRBJ2-3; clone_size: NA; cdr3_nt: TGCAGCGTCCGGGAGGCAGGGGCGAGCACAGATACGCAGTATTTT; cdr3_aa: CSVREAGASTDTQYF
d_call: NA; v_call: TRBV9; j_call: TRBJ2-1; clone_size: NA; cdr3_nt: TGTGCCAGCAGCGCCTCTAGCAAGCACTACAATGAGCAGTTCTTC; cdr3_aa: CASSASSKHYNEQFF
d_call: NA; v_call: TRBV5-6; j_call: TRBJ2-3; clone_size: NA; cdr3_nt: TGTGCCAGCGCCAATACCCCGGCAGATACGCAGTATTTT; cdr3_aa: CASANTPADTQYF
d_call: TRBD2; v_call: TRBV7-3; j_call: TRBJ2-5; clone_size: NA; cdr3_nt: TGCGCCAGCAGCTTAAGCGGGGGGGCCGGAGAGACCCAGTACTTC; cdr3_aa: CASSLSGGAGETQYF
d_call: TRBD1; v_call: TRBV4-3; j_call: TRBJ1-1; clone_size: NA; cdr3_nt: TGCGCCAGCAGCCATGGACAGGGAGGGTACACTGAAGCTTTCTTT; cdr3_aa: CASSHGQGGYTEAFF
d_call: NA; v_call: TRBV5-1; j_call: TRBJ1-6; clone_size: NA; cdr3_nt: TGCGCCAGCAGCTGGACCGGGGGGACGAATTCACCCCTCCACTTT; cdr3_aa: CASSWTGGTNSPLHF
d_call: NA; v_call: TRBV14; j_call: TRBJ2-1; clone_size: NA; cdr3_nt: TGTGCCAGCAGCCCCCTGGCGGGGGCCCACAATGAGCAGTTCTTC; cdr3_aa: CASSPLAGAHNEQFF
d_call: NA; v_call: TRBV6-6; j_call: TRBJ1-4; clone_size: few; cdr3_nt: TGTGCCAGCAGTTACGACAGTACTGTCCCTCTATTGTTTTTT; cdr3_aa: CASSYDSTVPLLFF